These 17 T cell receptor beta chains originate from one sample sequenced in a study of cytomegalovirus exposure and HLA in healthy donors. TCRdb's table, derived via immunoSEQ multiplex PCR, lists solely in-frame clones and lacks some. This table holds 100,000 to 150,000 clones, about 96% found once. Sequenced sample: PBMCs. The receptors derive from a man aged 18-30 years in good health and CMV-seronegative.

The CDR3 sequence: CASSLDTNNEQFF. CDR3 in DNA: TGTGCCAGCTCACTGGACACCAACAATGAGCAGTTCTTC. This chain links TRBV18 with TRBJ2-1, with D tentatively TRBD1 (5 bases). In germline, CDR1 is KGHSH, CDR2 LQKENI. Trimming removed 4 bases at V and 5 bases at J, with 9 bases between. The CDR3 sequence is 13 residues long.

This chain joins TRBV18 and TRBJ1-2; TRBD1 matches at 9 bases. CDR3 length: 15 residues. The J segment lost 4 bases and the V segment lost 3 bases, leaving 6 bases of the junction unmatched. Germline V gene data show CDR1 as KGHSH and CDR2 as LQKENI. The CDR3 DNA sequence: TGTGCCAGCTCACCGACAGGGGGAACGGGCTATGGCTACACCTTC. This sequence encodes CASSPTGGTGYGYTF.

J is TRBJ2-1 and V is TRBV28; 10 bases fit TRBD1. Germline V gene lookup returns CDR1 MDHEN and CDR2 SYDVKM. The CDR3 has 12 residues. J was trimmed by 15 bases and V by 4 bases; bases with no gene match: 6. CDR3 region: CASSSAGQGPFF. In nucleotides, the CDR3 is TGTGCCAGCAGTTCAGCGGGACAGGGGCCGTTCTTC.

This chain connects TRBV11-2 to TRBJ2-1, with TRBD2 identical over 13 bases. The junction had 0 bases not matched to a gene; V was cut back by 1 base and J by 6 bases. This CDR3 is 15 amino acids long. Germline CDR1 is SGHAT and CDR2 is FQNNGV. The CDR3 loop is CASSLGTSGSNEQFF. CDR3 in DNA: TGTGCCAGCAGCTTAGGGACTAGCGGGAGCAATGAGCAGTTCTTC.

The CDR3 nucleotides read TGTGCCTGGAATTTGGGGGATACAGGGGATGGCTACACCTTC. Protein sequence: CAWNLGDTGDGYTF. This chain connects TRBV30 to TRBJ1-2; 7 bases agree with TRBD1. CDR3 size: 14 residues. The V segment lost 4 bases and the J segment 6 bases; nucleotides outside the gene matches: 11. Germline CDR1 is GTSNPN and CDR2 is SVGIG (reference sequence).

The chain is built from TRBV19 and TRBJ2-5, with a possible D match to TRBD2 (5 bases). Germline values: CDR1 LNHDA, CDR2 SQIVND (reference sequence). The CDR3 spans 15 residues. V lost 0 bases to trimming and J lost 1 base, with 9 bases between them. The CDR3: CASSIDREGQETQYF. CDR3 coding DNA: TGTGCCAGTAGTATAGATCGGGAAGGCCAAGAGACCCAGTACTTC. The full variable domain, its missing parts supplied by reference TRBV19 and TRBJ2-5, is DGGITQSPKYLFRKEGQNVTLSCEQNLNHDAMYWYRQDPGQGLRLIYYSQIVNDFQKGDIAEGYSVSREKKESFPLTVTSAQKNPTAFYLCASSIDREGQETQYFGPGTRLLVL.

This chain joins TRBV9 and TRBJ2-7, with D possibly being TRBD1 (6 bases). V lost 4 bases and J 8 bases, leaving 10 bases between the germline ends. Germline V gives CDR1 SGDLS, CDR2 YYNGEE. The CDR3 totals 11 residues. As DNA, the CDR3 is TGTGCCAGCAGCCAGGGGTCCAAGCAGTACTTC. As protein: CASSQGSKQYF.

This chain links TRBV2 with TRBJ2-7, with D maybe TRBD2 (6 bases). The V end was cut by 6 bases, the J end by 3 bases, with 18 bases between. This CDR3 spans 15 amino acids. From germline, CDR1 is SNHLY and CDR2 FYNNEI. The CDR3 loop is CASRAWDSEDYEQYF. In DNA, the CDR3 is TGTGCCAGCAGGGCTTGGGACTCAGAGGACTACGAGCAGTACTTC.

The chain combines TRBV5-1 with TRBJ1-5; D gene uncertain. Trimming took 0 bases from V and 4 from J, leaving 5 bases between them. The length of the CDR3 is 13 residues. Germline values: CDR1 SGHRS, CDR2 YFSETQ. The CDR3 loop reads CASSLGPNQPQHF. CDR3 coding DNA: TGCGCCAGCAGCTTGGGGCCGAATCAGCCCCAGCATTTT.

The rearrangement uses TRBV7-2 and TRBJ2-1, with D tentatively TRBD2 (6 bases). CDR3 length: 17 amino acids. Germline V gives CDR1 SGHTA, CDR2 FQGNSA. V lost 1 base and J lost 4, with 17 bases in between. CDR3 sequence reads: CASSLVLFGGAYNEQFF. CDR3 nucleotides: TGTGCCAGCAGCTTAGTGCTATTCGGCGGGGCTTACAATGAGCAGTTCTTC.

The chain is built from TRBV10-3 and TRBJ2-7, with a weak D call TRBD2 (5 bases). Germline CDR1 is ENHRY and CDR2 is SYGVKD. V was shortened by 4 bases and J by 1 base, with 14 bases between the two germline ends. There are 15 residues in the CDR3. CDR3 loop: CAISVLRAGSYEQYF. Here the CDR3 DNA reads TGTGCCATCAGTGTTTTGAGGGCGGGTTCCTACGAGCAGTACTTC.

The chain uses TRBV5-1 and TRBJ2-7; TRBD2 matches at 9 bases. Germline loops: CDR1 SGHRS, CDR2 YFSETQ. Unmatched junction bases numbered 19, after V lost 0 bases and J lost 9 bases. This CDR3 spans 18 amino acids. The CDR3 sequence: CASSLAVRVAGANSGQYF. CDR3 DNA sequence: TGCGCCAGCAGCTTGGCGGTGAGGGTAGCGGGAGCTAACTCCGGGCAGTACTTC.

The chain links TRBV30 to TRBJ1-2, with D possibly TRBD1 on 5 matching bases. V was clipped by 2 bases and J by 1 base, with 8 bases between them. Germline V CDR1 and CDR2: GTSNPN, SVGIG (reference sequence). This CDR3 contains 13 residues. The CDR3 reads CAWSIQGNYGYTF. CDR3 coding DNA: TGTGCCTGGAGTATCCAGGGTAACTATGGCTACACCTTC.

This clone was counted a few times. Other DNA sequences in this specimen translate into the identical CDR3. J is TRBJ2-7 and V is TRBV5-1; D is ambiguous. This CDR3 contains 14 residues. The germline V gene has CDR1 SGHRS and CDR2 YFSETQ. V was cut by 0 bases and J by 2 bases, with 9 bases left in between. CDR3 bases: TGCGCCAGCAGCTTGGTGGTGAGTCCCTACGAGCAGTACTTC. Amino acids: CASSLVVSPYEQYF.

The CDR3 DNA sequence: TGTGCCAGCAGCTTCGGACAGATGAACACTGAAGCTTTCTTT. It yields the protein CASSFGQMNTEAFF. V gene TRBV7-2 combines with J gene TRBJ1-1; D is perhaps TRBD1 (6 bases). The CDR3 runs 14 residues. Germline V CDR1 and CDR2: SGHTA, FQGNSA. Trimming took off 3 bases at V and 0 bases at J, with 8 bases between the two ends.

V gene TRBV11-2 combines with J gene TRBJ2-6; perhaps TRBD1 as D (6 bases). Trimming stripped 3 bases from V and 1 base from J, with 7 bases between. Germline V gene sequence: CDR1 SGHAT, CDR2 FQNNGV. The CDR3 spans 15 residues. The CDR3 coding sequence is TGTGCCAGCAGCTTCAGGGGTTCTGGGGCCAACGTCCTGACTTTC. It specifies CASSFRGSGANVLTF.

The chain carries TRBV5-6 and TRBJ1-2; 12 bases fit TRBD1. The CDR3 spans 14 residues. J was trimmed by 8 bases and V by 6 bases; bases with no gene match: 8. CDR1 and CDR2 (germline): SGHDT, YYEEEE. The CDR3 DNA sequence: TGTGCCAGCATCCGGGGACAGGGGGCGTTGGGCTACACCTTC. Amino acids: CASIRGQGALGYTF.